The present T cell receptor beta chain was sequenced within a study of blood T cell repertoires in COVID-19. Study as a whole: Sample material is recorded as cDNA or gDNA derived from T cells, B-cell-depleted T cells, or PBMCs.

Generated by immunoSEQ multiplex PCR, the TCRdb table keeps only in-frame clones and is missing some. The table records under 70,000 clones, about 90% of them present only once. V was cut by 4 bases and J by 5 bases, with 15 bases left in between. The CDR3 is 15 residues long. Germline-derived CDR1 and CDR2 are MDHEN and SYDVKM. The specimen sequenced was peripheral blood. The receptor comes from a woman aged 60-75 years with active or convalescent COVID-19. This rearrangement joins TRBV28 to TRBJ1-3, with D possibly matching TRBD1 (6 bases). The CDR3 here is CASSSSGEGRNTIYF. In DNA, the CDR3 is TGTGCCAGCAGTTCATCAGGGGAGGGGCGAAACACCATATATTTT.